The 31 T cell receptor beta chains listed next were all sequenced from one sample in a study of cytomegalovirus exposure and HLA in healthy donors. Researchers ran the PCR with 60 Vbeta and 13 Jbeta primers. Method: immunoSEQ multiplex PCR; TCRdb's copy keeps in-frame clones and lacks some. The sample lists 90,000 to 130,000 clones, around three quarters seen once, with under 1.5% in the top ten. The sample taken for sequencing was PBMCs. These receptor sequences come from a woman aged 25 to 39 in good health and CMV-seronegative.

J is TRBJ1-5 and V is TRBV2; TRBD1 agrees at 9 bases. V gave up 8 bases and J gave up 5 bases; unmatched junction bases: 4. The V gene's germline CDR1 is SNHLY and CDR2 FYNNEI. The CDR3 sequence is 13 residues long. CDR3 amino acids: CASADRGYQPQHF. The CDR3 nucleotides read TGTGCCAGCGCAGACAGGGGGTATCAGCCCCAGCATTTT.

This clone has only one observation. The chain uses TRBV4-1 and TRBJ2-7; TRBD2 might be the D (5 bases). The germline V and J ends were trimmed by 0 bases and 1 base, with 10 bases remaining between them. Per the germline V gene, CDR1 is MGHRA and CDR2 is YSYEKL. The CDR3 spans 15 residues. CDR3 in amino acids: CASSQDRGWSYEQYF. CDR3 DNA sequence: TGCGCCAGCAGCCAAGATCGGGGTTGGTCCTACGAGCAGTACTTC.

The table lists this clone with a count of one. This chain connects TRBV6-5 to TRBJ2-7; the D gene is possibly TRBD2 (6 bases). Deletions cut 4 bases from V and 0 bases from J, with 16 bases between. The germline gives CDR1 MNHEY, CDR2 SVGAGI. This CDR3 is built from 16 residues. CDR3 region: CASSSPVGGGSYEQYF. The CDR3 DNA is TGTGCCAGCAGTTCCCCGGTGGGAGGCGGCTCCTACGAGCAGTACTTC.

With regard to this clone: No conserved phenylalanine or tryptophan is present at the end of the CDR3, so a read error is the likely explanation. This chain connects TRBV7-8 to TRBJ2-7; 11 bases fit TRBD2. V lost 5 bases to trimming and J lost 3 bases; unmatched junction nucleotides: 6. This CDR3 spans 15 amino acids. CDR1 SGHVS and CDR2 FQNEAQ come from the germline V gene. CDR3 region: CASSPTSGRHYEQYL. CDR3 in DNA: TGTGCCAGCAGCCCCACTAGCGGGAGACACTACGAGCAGTACCTC.

The chain is built from TRBV7-9 and TRBJ2-6; 10 nucleotides match TRBD1. Germline CDR1 and CDR2: SEHNR and FQNEAQ (reference sequence). The ends lost 2 bases at V and 1 base at J; junction bases unmatched: 8. The CDR3 length is 19 residues. This CDR3 reads CASSLRGRDRGSGANVLTF. Written as DNA, the CDR3 is TGTGCCAGCAGCTTAAGGGGTCGGGACAGGGGTTCTGGGGCCAACGTCCTGACTTTC.

The CDR3 reads CASSQDGGADTQYF. Written as DNA, the CDR3 is TGCGCCAGCAGCCAAGATGGGGGGGCAGATACGCAGTATTTT. The chain is built from TRBV4-1 and TRBJ2-3, with 7 nucleotides matching TRBD2. The V gene's germline CDR1 is MGHRA and CDR2 YSYEKL. The CDR3 loop spans 14 amino acids. The trim removed 0 bases at V and 4 bases at J, leaving 1 base unmatched.

This CDR3 reads CASSLNRVGANVLTF. CDR3 nucleotides: TGTGCCAGCAGCTTAAACAGGGTTGGGGCCAACGTCCTGACTTTC. This chain joins TRBV7-3 and TRBJ2-6; D is possibly TRBD1 (6 bases). This CDR3 has 15 residues. V dropped 1 base and J dropped 3 bases, with 7 bases sitting between them. Germline V CDR1 and CDR2: SGHTA, FQGTGA.

CDR3 nucleotide sequence: TGCGCCAGCAGATCAGGGATGGTGGAGACCCAGTACTTC. Its translation is CASRSGMVETQYF. The chain uses TRBV5-1 and TRBJ2-5; perhaps TRBD1 as D (5 bases). Trimming took off 5 bases at V and 5 bases at J, with 13 bases between the two ends. The germline V gene has CDR1 SGHRS and CDR2 YFSETQ. The CDR3 has 13 amino acids. The variable domain in full, with the rest retrieved from reference TRBV5-1 and TRBJ2-5, is KAGVTQTPRYLIKTRGQQVTLSCSPISGHRSVSWYQQTPGQGLQFLFEYFSETQRNKGNFPGRFSGRQFSNSRSEMNVSTLELGDSALYLCASRSGMVETQYFGPGTRLLVL.

The chain carries TRBV11-2 and TRBJ1-6; no reliable D call. The germline CDR1 and CDR2 sequences are SGHAT and FQNNGV. This CDR3 spans 16 amino acids. V dropped 2 bases and J dropped 9 bases, with 17 bases sitting between them. The CDR3 reads CASSLQAATLGSPLHF. The CDR3, as DNA: TGTGCCAGCAGCTTACAGGCAGCCACACTGGGTTCACCCCTCCACTTT.

The CDR3, as DNA: TGCGCCAGCAGCTTGGCTGGCAGGGACTATGGCTACACCTTC. As protein: CASSLAGRDYGYTF. The chain combines TRBV5-1 with TRBJ1-2; maybe TRBD1 (5 bases). The CDR3 is made up of 14 amino acids. Germline-derived CDR1 and CDR2 are SGHRS and YFSETQ. V lost 0 bases, J lost 3 bases, and 9 bases lay in between.

J is TRBJ2-2 and V is TRBV2; 9 positions match TRBD2. In germline, CDR1 is SNHLY, CDR2 FYNNEI. J gave up 0 bases and V 5 bases, and 10 bases lay outside the gene matches. The CDR3 sequence is 18 residues long. The CDR3 DNA is TGTGCCAGCAGTCGGACCGGACTAGCGACCGCGAACACCGGGGAGCTGTTTTTT. This codes for CASSRTGLATANTGELFF.

The chain combines TRBV7-2 with TRBJ2-3; a possible D gene is TRBD2 (5 bases). The CDR3 contains 17 residues. V lost 1 base and J 4 bases, leaving 18 bases between the germline ends. Germline CDR1 is SGHTA and CDR2 is FQGNSA. CDR3 sequence: CASSLEGVAGWSDTQYF. CDR3 nucleotides: TGTGCCAGCAGCTTAGAGGGTGTTGCGGGTTGGTCAGATACGCAGTATTTT.

The chain has TRBV19 and TRBJ1-5, with D hard to call. The CDR3 runs 16 residues. The ends were cut back, 5 bases at V and 6 bases at J, with 20 bases in the middle. Per the germline V gene, CDR1 is LNHDA and CDR2 is SQIVND (reference sequence). The DNA of the CDR3 is TGTGCCAGTAGTCTAAGGCTTAGTGGCGGGGTTCAGCCCCAGCATTTT. Translating it yields CASSLRLSGGVQPQHF.

The V and J genes are TRBV28 and TRBJ2-1; TRBD2 aligns across 10 bases. The J segment lost 4 bases and the V segment lost 10 bases, leaving 7 bases of the junction unmatched. The CDR3 consists of 14 residues. The germline CDR1 and CDR2 sequences are MDHEN and SYDVKM. The CDR3 loop reads CATAGLATYNEQFF. Here the CDR3 DNA reads TGTGCCACCGCGGGACTAGCGACATACAATGAGCAGTTCTTC.

The rearrangement links TRBV5-6 to TRBJ1-6; D unresolved. Germline assignment: CDR1 SGHDT and CDR2 YYEEEE. The CDR3 is 14 residues long. V lost 0 bases, J lost 7 bases, and 8 bases lay in between. The CDR3 here is CASSLGNRNSPLHF. Written as DNA, the CDR3 is TGTGCCAGCAGCTTGGGGAACAGAAATTCACCCCTCCACTTT.

CDR3 amino acids: CASSPAGSTGEQYF. CDR3 in DNA: TGTGCCAGCAGCCCAGCCGGTTCGACGGGCGAGCAGTACTTC. The V gene is TRBV7-6, the J gene TRBJ2-7; the D is unclear. Trimming took 5 bases from V and 6 from J, leaving 17 bases between them. The CDR3 extends over 14 amino acids. Germline V gene data show CDR1 as SGHVS and CDR2 as FNYEAQ.

This clone was picked up a small number of times. V and J are TRBV6-5 and TRBJ1-1; 7 nucleotides agree with TRBD1. This CDR3 is 14 amino acids long. The V segment lost 5 bases and the J segment 0 bases; nucleotides outside the gene matches: 3. Germline V lookup: CDR1 MNHEY, CDR2 SVGAGI. CDR3 DNA: TGTGCCAGCAGTGGGACAGCAATGAACACTGAAGCTTTCTTT. This encodes CASSGTAMNTEAFF.

The V and J genes are TRBV4-2 and TRBJ1-1; unclear D gene. The CDR3 consists of 13 residues. V shed 2 bases and J shed 5 bases, with 9 bases lying between them. Per the germline V gene, CDR1 is LGHNA and CDR2 is YNFKEQ. The CDR3: CASSQIQKTEAFF. The CDR3 coding sequence is TGTGCCAGCAGCCAAATCCAGAAGACTGAAGCTTTCTTT.

The J gene is TRBJ1-4, the V gene TRBV6-5, with 9 bases fitting TRBD1. V trimming: 7 bases; J trimming: 8 bases; junction bases outside the gene matches: 8. The CDR3 consists of 14 residues. Looked up from germline, CDR1 is MNHEY and CDR2 is SVGAGI. The CDR3 reads CASTGTGYREKLFF. CDR3 in DNA: TGTGCCAGCACCGGGACAGGGTATCGGGAAAAACTGTTTTTT.

The rearrangement links TRBV29-1 to TRBJ2-7; D unclear. Germline values: CDR1 SQVTM, CDR2 ANQGSEA. V was pared by 3 bases and J by 0 bases, with 9 bases between. The CDR3 extends over 13 amino acids. CDR3 loop: CSVESRNSYEQYF. Written as DNA, the CDR3 is TGCAGCGTTGAGAGTCGAAACTCCTACGAGCAGTACTTC.

The J gene is TRBJ2-1, the V gene TRBV29-1, with 9 positions matching TRBD1. CDR1 and CDR2 (germline): SQVTM, ANQGSEA. V shed 0 bases, J shed 6 bases, and the junction held 6 bases outside the gene matches. This CDR3 is built from 15 residues. In DNA form, the CDR3 reads TGCAGCGTTGAAGATCCGGGACAGGGTTCCAATGAGCAGTTCTTC. Amino acids: CSVEDPGQGSNEQFF.

This clone was detected only a few times. CDR3 sequence: CAWGTGVGSYNSPLHF. The CDR3 bases are TGTGCCTGGGGGACAGGGGTCGGCTCCTATAATTCACCCCTCCACTTT. The J gene is TRBJ1-6, the V gene TRBV30; the match to TRBD1 covers 10 bases. V lost 5 bases to trimming and J lost 0 bases; unmatched junction nucleotides: 4. CDR1 is GTSNPN, CDR2 SVGIG, per germline (reference sequence). CDR3 size: 16 residues.

J is TRBJ2-3 and V is TRBV4-2, with D possibly matching TRBD2 (6 bases). This CDR3 has 16 amino acids. Between the trimmed V and J ends, which lost 1 base and 1 base, there was a span of 12 bases. Germline assignment: CDR1 LGHNA and CDR2 YNFKEQ. The CDR3 loop reads CASSQVPGGGTDTQYF. CDR3 coding DNA: TGTGCCAGCAGCCAAGTCCCTGGCGGGGGCACAGATACGCAGTATTTT.

The CDR3 sequence is CATGDRGVIGEKLFF. CDR3 coding DNA: TGTGCCACCGGCGACAGGGGTGTCATAGGAGAAAAACTGTTTTTT. This chain uses TRBV15 with TRBJ1-4; 8 bases fit TRBD1. V was pared by 8 bases and J by 8 bases, with 13 bases of the junction left unmatched. The length of the CDR3 is 15 residues. CDR1 LNHNV and CDR2 YYDKDF come from the germline V gene (reference sequence).

The chain employs TRBV5-8 and TRBJ1-2; D remains unclear. CDR1 is SGHTS and CDR2 is YDEGEE in the germline V gene. The V end lost 1 base, the J end lost 4 bases, and 17 bases lay between the germline ends. The CDR3 has 16 amino acids. CDR3 sequence reads: CASSLSGARLIYGYTF. CDR3 sequence (DNA): TGTGCCAGCAGCTTGAGTGGTGCCAGACTCATCTATGGCTACACCTTC. Filled out from reference TRBV5-8 and TRBJ1-2, the complete variable domain reads EAGVTQSPTHLIKTRGQQATLRCSPISGHTSVYWYQQALGLGLQFLLWYDEGEERNRGNFPPRFSGRQFPNYSSELNVNALELEDSALYLCASSLSGARLIYGYTFGSGTRLTVV.

This chain links TRBV29-1 with TRBJ2-5; 10 bases match TRBD2. Per the germline V gene, CDR1 is SQVTM and CDR2 is ANQGSEA. The ends lost 6 bases at V and 5 bases at J; junction bases unmatched: 9. The CDR3 consists of 14 residues. CDR3 nucleotide sequence: TGCAGCGTAGGGGATAGCGGGGGGAGGGAGACCCAGTACTTC. Its translation is CSVGDSGGRETQYF.

The chain couples TRBV28 to TRBJ2-1, with 8 bases that match TRBD2. The V gene's germline CDR1 is MDHEN and CDR2 SYDVKM. Trimming removed 6 bases from V and 4 bases from J; junction bases left unmatched: 8. The CDR3 runs to 15 residues. The CDR3 sequence: CASRGAGADYNEQFF. In DNA, the CDR3 is TGTGCCAGCAGGGGAGCGGGGGCAGATTACAATGAGCAGTTCTTC.

This chain joins TRBV28 and TRBJ1-3, with D perhaps matching TRBD1 (6 bases). V lost 11 bases to trimming and J lost 0 bases, with 38 bases between them. The germline gives CDR1 MDHEN, CDR2 SYDVKM. This CDR3 is 22 amino acids long. The CDR3 coding sequence is TGTGCCGCGAATTCTCCTAACCGAGCGACAGGACCCCCGACCAACTCTGGAAACACCATATATTTT. Protein sequence: CAANSPNRATGPPTNSGNTIYF. Together with reference TRBV28 and TRBJ1-3, the CDR3 gives the full variable domain: DVKVTQSSRYLVKRTGEKVFLECVQDMDHENMFWYRQDPGLGLRLIYFSYDVKMKEKGDIPEGYSVSREKKERFSLILESASTNQTSMYLCAANSPNRATGPPTNSGNTIYFGEGSWLTVV.

The chain employs TRBV15 and TRBJ2-6; 10 positions agree with TRBD1. Unmatched junction bases numbered 3, after V lost 3 bases and J lost 4 bases. This CDR3 contains 16 residues. Germline V CDR1 and CDR2: LNHNV, YYDKDF (reference sequence). The CDR3 region is CATSRGQGSGANVLTF. In DNA form, the CDR3 reads TGTGCCACCAGCAGGGGACAGGGGTCCGGGGCCAACGTCCTGACTTTC.

The rearrangement links TRBV7-2 to TRBJ1-5; a weak D match, TRBD1 (5 bases). V was clipped by 0 bases and J by 7 bases, with 10 bases between them. This CDR3 spans 14 amino acids. Germline loops: CDR1 SGHTA, CDR2 FQGNSA. CDR3 region: CASSLARARQPQHF. CDR3 in DNA: TGTGCCAGCAGCTTAGCCAGGGCAAGGCAGCCCCAGCATTTT.

This chain joins TRBV6-4 and TRBJ2-3; 8 nucleotides agree with TRBD2. The CDR3 consists of 15 residues. In germline, CDR1 is MRHNA, CDR2 SNTAGT. Unmatched junction bases numbered 6, after V lost 6 bases and J lost 1 base. The DNA for the CDR3 is TGTGCCAGCAGCCAATACGGGGGGGGCACAGATACGCAGTATTTT. It specifies CASSQYGGGTDTQYF.